Listed below are T cell receptor beta chains from one sample, sequenced in a study of T-cell reconstitution after alpha-beta-depleted transplantation in children. Each CDR3 protein is one row after TCRdb ran MiXCR on the PCR reads. The data show hundreds of thousands of distinct CDR3 sequences, with roughly 8.1% seen just once and about 40% held by the top ten. Specimen: PBMCs, mostly from graft donor cells, collected 360 days after TCRalphabeta/CD19-depleted stem cell transplant. Receptors were obtained from a male patient aged 2 to 9 who had a stem cell transplant for acute myeloid leukemia, so the T cells may come from the graft donor. Each CDR3 is given with its conserved first and last residue. The D gene is left open where the match is weak. The size field is filled for only some rows; it gives once, few, many or a size class.

j_call: TRBJ2-1; d_call: TRBD1; v_call: TRBV12-3/TRBV12-4; clone_size: few; cdr3_length: 16; cdr3_nt: TGTGCCAGCAGCTTATCGGACAGGGGCATCTACAATGAGCAGTTCTTC; cdr3_aa: CASSLSDRGIYNEQFF
j_call: TRBJ2-7; d_call: .; v_call: TRBV7-2; clone_size: .; cdr3_length: 15; cdr3_nt: TGTGCCAGCAGCTTAATGCTACAGGGTCCCTACGAGCAGTACTTC; cdr3_aa: CASSLMLQGPYEQYF
j_call: TRBJ2-2; d_call: TRBD1; v_call: TRBV6-5; clone_size: many; cdr3_length: 13; cdr3_nt: TGTGCCAGCAGACTGACAGGGGACGGGGAGCTGTTTTTT; cdr3_aa: CASRLTGDGELFF
j_call: TRBJ2-1; d_call: .; v_call: TRBV5-1; clone_size: many; cdr3_length: 15; cdr3_nt: TGCGCCAGCAGCTTAGGGGAAACCTCCTACAATGAGCAGTTCTTC; cdr3_aa: CASSLGETSYNEQFF
j_call: TRBJ2-2; d_call: TRBD2; v_call: TRBV10-3; clone_size: .; cdr3_length: 19; cdr3_nt: TGTGCCGTAGGCAGACCGCCGGGACTAGCGGGGCGAGGGACCGGGGAGCTGTTTTTT; cdr3_aa: CAVGRPPGLAGRGTGELFF
j_call: TRBJ2-5; d_call: TRBD2; v_call: TRBV3-1; clone_size: few; cdr3_length: 18; cdr3_nt: TGTGCCAGCAGCCAACCCGGGACTAGCGGGAGAAGTGGAGAGACCCAGTACTTC; cdr3_aa: CASSQPGTSGRSGETQYF
j_call: TRBJ1-2; d_call: .; v_call: TRBV5-1; clone_size: .; cdr3_length: 15; cdr3_nt: TGCGCCAGCAGCTTGGGGATCGGACGGCCGTATGGCTACACCTTC; cdr3_aa: CASSLGIGRPYGYTF
j_call: TRBJ2-7; d_call: .; v_call: TRBV4-3; clone_size: few; cdr3_length: 13; cdr3_nt: TGCGCCAGCAGCCAAGACTTCTCCTACGAGCAGTACTTC; cdr3_aa: CASSQDFSYEQYF
j_call: TRBJ1-6; d_call: .; v_call: TRBV19; clone_size: .; cdr3_length: 16; cdr3_nt: TGTGCCAGTAGTCCCCGGACAGCGACCTATAATTCACCCCTCCACTTT; cdr3_aa: CASSPRTATYNSPLHF
j_call: TRBJ2-2; d_call: .; v_call: TRBV7-8; clone_size: few; cdr3_length: 16; cdr3_nt: TGTGCCAGCAGCTTTAGACAGGCCGCGAACACCGGGGAGCTGTTTTTT; cdr3_aa: CASSFRQAANTGELFF
j_call: TRBJ2-5; d_call: .; v_call: TRBV5-6; clone_size: many; cdr3_length: 12; cdr3_nt: TGTGCCAGCAGTGGCCTTGGGGGGACCCAGTACTTC; cdr3_aa: CASSGLGGTQYF
j_call: TRBJ2-1; d_call: TRBD2; v_call: TRBV20-1; clone_size: few; cdr3_length: 13; cdr3_nt: TGCAGTGCTAGTCGGGGGGGGTACAATGAGCAGTTCTTC; cdr3_aa: CSASRGGYNEQFF
j_call: TRBJ2-7; d_call: TRBD2; v_call: TRBV7-2; clone_size: .; cdr3_length: 15; cdr3_nt: TGTGCCAGCAGCGTCCTACTAGCGGTTTTCTACGAGCAGTACTTC; cdr3_aa: CASSVLLAVFYEQYF
j_call: TRBJ2-7; d_call: .; v_call: TRBV6-2/TRBV6-3; clone_size: many; cdr3_length: 14; cdr3_nt: TGTGCCAGCAGTTACAGGACCCGAAGGTTCGAGCAGTACTTC; cdr3_aa: CASSYRTRRFEQYF
j_call: TRBJ1-2; d_call: .; v_call: TRBV18; clone_size: .; cdr3_length: 15; cdr3_nt: TGTGCCAGCTCACCTACAGGTACCTCCGACTATGGCTACACCTTC; cdr3_aa: CASSPTGTSDYGYTF
j_call: TRBJ1-5; d_call: TRBD1; v_call: TRBV20-1; clone_size: many; cdr3_length: 15; cdr3_nt: TGCAGTGCTAGAGATGAGACAGGGGGCAATCAGCCCCAGCATTTT; cdr3_aa: CSARDETGGNQPQHF
j_call: TRBJ2-7; d_call: TRBD1; v_call: TRBV20-1; clone_size: few; cdr3_length: 13; cdr3_nt: TGCAGTGCTATCAGGGGGCTCTCCCACGAGCAGTACTTC; cdr3_aa: CSAIRGLSHEQYF
j_call: TRBJ2-1; d_call: .; v_call: TRBV29-1; clone_size: many; cdr3_length: 11; cdr3_nt: TGCAGCGTCGCCACTATGAACGAGCAGTTCTTC; cdr3_aa: CSVATMNEQFF
j_call: TRBJ2-7; d_call: .; v_call: TRBV7-8; clone_size: many; cdr3_length: 15; cdr3_nt: TGTGCCAGCAGCTTTTTCTGGAGTAAGAACTACGAGCAGTACTTC; cdr3_aa: CASSFFWSKNYEQYF
j_call: TRBJ2-1; d_call: .; v_call: TRBV6-2/TRBV6-3; clone_size: .; cdr3_length: 15; cdr3_nt: TGTGCCAGCATCCCTGACCCCTTCTCCTACAATGAGCAGTTCTTC; cdr3_aa: CASIPDPFSYNEQFF
j_call: TRBJ2-3; d_call: TRBD2; v_call: TRBV7-6; clone_size: many; cdr3_length: 17; cdr3_nt: TGTGCCAGCAGCTTAGATCCCGCGGGAGGGCCTACAGATACGCAGTATTTT; cdr3_aa: CASSLDPAGGPTDTQYF